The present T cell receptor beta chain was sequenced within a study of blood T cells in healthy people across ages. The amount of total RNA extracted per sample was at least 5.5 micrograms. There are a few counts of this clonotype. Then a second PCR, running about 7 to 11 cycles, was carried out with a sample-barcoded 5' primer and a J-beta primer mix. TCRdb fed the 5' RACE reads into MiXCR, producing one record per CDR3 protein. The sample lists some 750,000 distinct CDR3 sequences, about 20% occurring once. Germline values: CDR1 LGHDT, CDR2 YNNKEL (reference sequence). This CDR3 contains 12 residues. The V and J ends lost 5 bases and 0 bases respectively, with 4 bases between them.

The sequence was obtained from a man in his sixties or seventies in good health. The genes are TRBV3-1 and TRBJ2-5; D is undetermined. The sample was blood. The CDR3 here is CASSTYQETQYF. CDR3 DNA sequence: TGTGCCAGCAGCACGTACCAAGAGACCCAGTACTTC.